The 6 T cell receptor beta chains presented below share a single source sample, sequenced in a study of T cell repertoires in cytomegalovirus infection. No cognate antigen is known for these TCRs. TCRdb passed the reads through MiXCR, listing each CDR3 protein once. Here the sample spans hundreds of thousands of distinct CDR3 sequences, approximately 46% being singletons. The sample was cultured PBMCs, taken from culture after CMV antigen stimulation. The receptors originated from a human donor in good health (CMV status not recorded). Some clones in this sample may be carry-over from other donors' samples.

The V gene is TRBV20-1, the J gene TRBJ2-1; maybe TRBD2 (6 bases). Germline V gene lookup returns CDR1 DFQATT and CDR2 SNEGSKA (reference sequence). V gave up 0 bases and J gave up 13 bases, with 19 bases separating them. This CDR3 region has 14 residues. CDR3 bases: TGCAGTGCTAGAGAACTAGCTCTCTGGGGGGAACAGTTCTTC. It translates to CSARELALWGEQFF.

The chain carries TRBV3-1 and TRBJ2-7, with D possibly matching TRBD2 (6 bases). The CDR3 is made up of 14 amino acids. V lost 1 base and J lost 5, with 12 bases in between. The germline gives CDR1 LGHDT, CDR2 YNNKEL (reference sequence). DNA of the CDR3: TGTGCCAGCAGCCAAGCTTCACTAGCTAACGAGCAGTACTTC. Amino acids: CASSQASLANEQYF.

This chain uses TRBV6-6 with TRBJ2-1, with 9 positions matching TRBD2. Trimming at V came to 2 bases and at J to 4 bases, leaving 12 bases not matched to a gene. The germline V gene encodes CDR1 MNHNY and CDR2 SVGAGI (reference sequence). This CDR3 has 18 residues. The CDR3 DNA sequence: TGTGCCAGCAGTTACCGGTTCTACAGCGGGGGGCAATACAATGAGCAGTTCTTC. This sequence encodes CASSYRFYSGGQYNEQFF.

V is TRBV6-2 or TRBV6-3 and J is TRBJ2-1; no firm D call. Germline V lookup: CDR1 MNHEY, CDR2 SVGEGT. CDR3 length: 14 amino acids. Trimming removed 6 bases from V and 5 bases from J, with 14 bases in between. Written as DNA, the CDR3 is TGTGCCAGCAGCCGCGACTGGCGGAACAATGAGCAGTTCTTC. This codes for CASSRDWRNNEQFF.

The chain is built from TRBV12-3 or TRBV12-4 and TRBJ1-4; D gene ambiguous. V was trimmed by 1 base and J by 7 bases, leaving 13 bases between them. The CDR3 totals 15 residues. The CDR3 loop reads CASSLGDTMFEKLFF. CDR3 sequence (DNA): TGTGCCAGCAGTTTAGGTGACACGATGTTTGAAAAACTGTTTTTT.

This clonotype has only a few counts. This sequence joins TRBV5-6 and TRBJ2-5; 9 bases are a match to TRBD1. Trimming took 1 base from V and 5 from J; bases not matched to a gene: 6. Germline V gives CDR1 SGHDT, CDR2 YYEEEE. There are 15 residues in the CDR3. The CDR3 DNA reads as TGTGCCAGCAGCTTGACAGGGGGCGCCTCGGAGACCCAGTACTTC. Its translation: CASSLTGGASETQYF.